Included here is one T cell receptor beta chain sequence, with context. As yet, its antigen is unknown. Samples underwent the assay at deep level. Sequenced by immunoSEQ multiplex PCR; TCRdb stores in-frame clones only, minus some. The sample records approximately 1,000,000 clones, roughly 80% being singletons. The sample belongs to a study of shared clonotypes between healthy human individuals. The ends were cut back, 4 bases at V and 4 bases at J, with 14 bases in the middle. The CDR3 consists of 15 residues. From germline, CDR1 is SGHNT and CDR2 YYREEE (reference sequence). The authors divided CD4+ cells into CD45RA+ naive and CD45RA-negative memory subsets. Points from the study as a whole: Compared with clonotypes that all four donors shared, non-shared clonotypes had lower generation probabilities. Deeper or shallower sequencing was expected to change how clonotypes are shared among donors.

The gene calls are TRBV5-4 and TRBJ1-4, with D maybe TRBD1 (5 bases). Material: memory CD4+ T cells from PBMCs. Subset in this sample: CD45RA-negative fraction. The sequence was obtained from a man younger than 35 in good health. Some clones in this sample may be carry-over from other donors' samples. CDR3 in amino acids: CASSLNGGLNEKLFF. The CDR3 region has the DNA TGTGCCAGCAGCCTAAATGGGGGACTTAATGAAAAACTGTTTTTT.